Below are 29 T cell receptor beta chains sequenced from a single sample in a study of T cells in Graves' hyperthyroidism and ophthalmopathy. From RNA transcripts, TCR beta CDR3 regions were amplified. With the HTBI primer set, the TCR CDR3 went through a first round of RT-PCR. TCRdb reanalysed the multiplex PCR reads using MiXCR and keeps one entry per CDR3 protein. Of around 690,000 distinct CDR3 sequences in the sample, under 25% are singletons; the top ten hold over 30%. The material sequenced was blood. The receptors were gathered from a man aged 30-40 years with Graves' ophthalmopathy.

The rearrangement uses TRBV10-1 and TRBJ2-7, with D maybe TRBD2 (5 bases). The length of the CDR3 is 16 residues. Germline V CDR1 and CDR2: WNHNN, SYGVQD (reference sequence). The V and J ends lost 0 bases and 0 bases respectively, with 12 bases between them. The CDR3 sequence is CASSESGDGLSYEQYF. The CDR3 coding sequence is TGCGCCAGCAGTGAGTCGGGAGACGGCCTCTCCTACGAGCAGTACTTC.

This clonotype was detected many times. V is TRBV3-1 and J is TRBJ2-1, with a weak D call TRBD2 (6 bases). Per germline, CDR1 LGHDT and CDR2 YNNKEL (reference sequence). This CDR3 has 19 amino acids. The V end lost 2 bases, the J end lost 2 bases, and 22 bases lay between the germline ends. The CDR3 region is CASSQKRLVKGSAYNEQFF. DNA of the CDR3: TGTGCCAGCAGCCAAAAAAGACTAGTAAAGGGTTCAGCCTACAATGAGCAGTTCTTC.

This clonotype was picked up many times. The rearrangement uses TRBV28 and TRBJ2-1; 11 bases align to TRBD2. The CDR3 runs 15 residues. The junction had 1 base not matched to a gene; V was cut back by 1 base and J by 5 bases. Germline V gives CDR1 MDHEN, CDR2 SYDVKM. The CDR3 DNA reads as TGTGCCAGCAGTTTATTTAGCGGGGGGGACAATGAGCAGTTCTTC. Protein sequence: CASSLFSGGDNEQFF.

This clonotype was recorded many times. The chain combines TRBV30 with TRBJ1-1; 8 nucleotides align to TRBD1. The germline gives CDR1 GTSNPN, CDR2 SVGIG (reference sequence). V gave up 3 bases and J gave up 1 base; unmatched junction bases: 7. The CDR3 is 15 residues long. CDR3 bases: TGTGCCTGGAGCAGTCCGACAGGGGAGAACACTGAAGCTTTCTTT. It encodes CAWSSPTGENTEAFF. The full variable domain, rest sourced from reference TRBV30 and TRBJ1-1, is SQTIHQWPATLVQPVGSPLSLECTVEGTSNPNLYWYRQAAGRGLQLLFYSVGIGQISSEVPQNLSASRPQDRQFILSSKKLLLSDSGFYLCAWSSPTGENTEAFFGQGTRLTVV.

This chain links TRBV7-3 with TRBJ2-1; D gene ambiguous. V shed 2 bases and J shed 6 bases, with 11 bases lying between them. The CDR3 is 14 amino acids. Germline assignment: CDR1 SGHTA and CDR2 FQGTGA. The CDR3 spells CASSLSPLSNEQFF. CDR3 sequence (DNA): TGTGCCAGCAGCTTATCCCCTCTCTCCAATGAGCAGTTCTTC.

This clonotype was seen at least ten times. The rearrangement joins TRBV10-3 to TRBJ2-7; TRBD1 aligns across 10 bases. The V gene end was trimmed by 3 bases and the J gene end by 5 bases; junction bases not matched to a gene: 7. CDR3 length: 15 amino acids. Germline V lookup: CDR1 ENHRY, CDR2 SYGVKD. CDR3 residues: CAISDSGTGVHEQYF. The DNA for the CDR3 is TGTGCCATCAGTGATTCCGGGACAGGGGTCCACGAGCAGTACTTC.

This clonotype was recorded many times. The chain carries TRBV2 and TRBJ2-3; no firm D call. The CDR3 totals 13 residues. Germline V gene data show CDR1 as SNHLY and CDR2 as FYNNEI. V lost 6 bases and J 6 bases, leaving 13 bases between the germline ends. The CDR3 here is CASSLGQQDTQYF. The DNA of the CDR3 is TGTGCCAGCAGCCTGGGTCAACAGGATACGCAGTATTTT.

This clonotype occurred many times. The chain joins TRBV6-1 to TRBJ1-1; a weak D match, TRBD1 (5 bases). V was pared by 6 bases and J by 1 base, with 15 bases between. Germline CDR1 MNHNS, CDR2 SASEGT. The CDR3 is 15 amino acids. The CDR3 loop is CASRERGGPNTEAFF. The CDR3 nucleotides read TGTGCCAGCAGGGAAAGGGGAGGACCGAACACTGAAGCTTTCTTT.

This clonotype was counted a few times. CDR3 amino acids: CASSVGQATSYEQYF. CDR3 coding DNA: TGTGCCAGCAGCGTAGGACAGGCGACCTCCTACGAGCAGTACTTC. The chain recombines TRBV9 with TRBJ2-7; TRBD1 might be the D (6 bases). V lost 0 bases and J 0 bases, leaving 10 bases between the germline ends. The CDR3 spans 15 residues. The V gene's germline CDR1 is SGDLS and CDR2 YYNGEE.

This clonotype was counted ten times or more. CDR3 sequence reads: CASSLFTAGYTF. The DNA of the CDR3 is TGTGCCAGCAGTTTATTTACAGCTGGCTACACCTTC. This chain links TRBV28 with TRBJ1-2; D unclear. Trimming took 1 base from V and 7 from J, leaving 7 bases between them. The CDR3 has 12 amino acids. Germline V gene sequence: CDR1 MDHEN, CDR2 SYDVKM.

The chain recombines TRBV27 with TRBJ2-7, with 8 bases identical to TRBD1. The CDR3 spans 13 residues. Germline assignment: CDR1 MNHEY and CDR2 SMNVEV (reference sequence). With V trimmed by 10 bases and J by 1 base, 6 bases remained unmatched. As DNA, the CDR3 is TGTGCCACTAGGACAGGGCAATCCTACGAGCAGTACTTC. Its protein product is CATRTGQSYEQYF.

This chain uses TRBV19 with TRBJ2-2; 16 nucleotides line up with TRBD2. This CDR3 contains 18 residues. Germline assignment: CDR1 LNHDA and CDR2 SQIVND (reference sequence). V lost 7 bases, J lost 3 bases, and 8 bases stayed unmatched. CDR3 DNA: TGTGCCAGTACCCGGGGGACTAGCGGGAGGGCGCACACCGGGGAGCTGTTTTTT. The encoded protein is CASTRGTSGRAHTGELFF.

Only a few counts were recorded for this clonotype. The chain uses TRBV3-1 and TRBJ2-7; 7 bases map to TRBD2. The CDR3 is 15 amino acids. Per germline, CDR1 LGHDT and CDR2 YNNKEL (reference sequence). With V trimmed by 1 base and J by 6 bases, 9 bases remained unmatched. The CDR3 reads CASSQALGGVSEQYF. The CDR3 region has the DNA TGTGCCAGCAGCCAAGCGTTGGGAGGGGTGAGCGAGCAGTACTTC.

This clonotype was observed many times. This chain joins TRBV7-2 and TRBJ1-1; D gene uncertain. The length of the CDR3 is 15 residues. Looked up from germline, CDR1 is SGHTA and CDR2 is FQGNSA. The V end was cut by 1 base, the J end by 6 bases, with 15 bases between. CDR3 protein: CASSLERGLKSEAFF. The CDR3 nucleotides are TGTGCCAGCAGCTTAGAGAGAGGCCTCAAGTCTGAAGCTTTCTTT. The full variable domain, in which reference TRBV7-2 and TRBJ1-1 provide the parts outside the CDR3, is GAGVSQSPSNKVTEKGKDVELRCDPISGHTALYWYRQSLGQGLEFLIYFQGNSAPDKSGLPSDRFSAERTGGSVSTLTIQRTQQEDSAVYLCASSLERGLKSEAFFGQGTRLTVV.

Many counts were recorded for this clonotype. The CDR3 nucleotides are TGTGCCAGCAGTGTGGAGGGGAGCTCCTACGAGCAGTACTTC. Its translation: CASSVEGSSYEQYF. The chain uses TRBV2 and TRBJ2-7; D might be TRBD2 (6 bases). CDR3 size: 14 residues. Germline-derived CDR1 and CDR2 are SNHLY and FYNNEI. V lost 4 bases to trimming and J lost 0 bases, with 10 bases between them.

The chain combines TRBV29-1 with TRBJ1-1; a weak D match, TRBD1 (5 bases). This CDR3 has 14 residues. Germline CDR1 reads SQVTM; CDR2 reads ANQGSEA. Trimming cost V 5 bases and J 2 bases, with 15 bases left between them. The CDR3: CSVTGGGPNTEAFF. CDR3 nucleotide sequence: TGCAGCGTTACGGGGGGGGGACCCAACACTGAAGCTTTCTTT. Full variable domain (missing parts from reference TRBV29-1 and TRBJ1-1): SAVISQKPSRDICQRGTSLTIQCQVDSQVTMMFWYRQQPGQSLTLIATANQGSEATYESGFVIDKFPISRPNLTFSTLTVSNMSPEDSSIYLCSVTGGGPNTEAFFGQGTRLTVV.

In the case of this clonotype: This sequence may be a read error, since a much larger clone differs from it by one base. CDR3 sequence reads: CASSRGVMDTEAFF. CDR3 bases: TGTGCCAGCAGTCGTGGGGTTATGGACACTGAAGCTTTCTTT. The chain joins TRBV12-3 or TRBV12-4 to TRBJ1-1; the D is unclear. Trimming shortened V by 5 bases and J by 3 bases, and 13 bases separated the two germline ends. The CDR3 runs 14 residues.

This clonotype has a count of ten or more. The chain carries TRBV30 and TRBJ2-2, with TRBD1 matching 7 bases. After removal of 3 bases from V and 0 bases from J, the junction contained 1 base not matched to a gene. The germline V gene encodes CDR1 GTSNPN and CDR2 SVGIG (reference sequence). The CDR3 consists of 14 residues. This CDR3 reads CAWRGTANTGELFF. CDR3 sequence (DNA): TGTGCCTGGAGGGGGACAGCGAACACCGGGGAGCTGTTTTTT.

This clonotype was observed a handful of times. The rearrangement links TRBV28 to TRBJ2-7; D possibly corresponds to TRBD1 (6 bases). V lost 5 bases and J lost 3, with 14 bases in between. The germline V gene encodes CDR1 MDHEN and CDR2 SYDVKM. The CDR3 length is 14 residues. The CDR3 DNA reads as TGTGCCAGCAGTCCGACGAAGGACAGCTACGAGCAGTACTTC. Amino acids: CASSPTKDSYEQYF.

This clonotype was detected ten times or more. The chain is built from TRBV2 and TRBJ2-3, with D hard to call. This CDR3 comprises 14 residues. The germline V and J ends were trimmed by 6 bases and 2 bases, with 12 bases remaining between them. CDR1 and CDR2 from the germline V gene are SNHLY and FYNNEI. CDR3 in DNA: TGTGCCAGCAGCGAGTTGGGCGTCACAGATACGCAGTATTTT. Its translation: CASSELGVTDTQYF.

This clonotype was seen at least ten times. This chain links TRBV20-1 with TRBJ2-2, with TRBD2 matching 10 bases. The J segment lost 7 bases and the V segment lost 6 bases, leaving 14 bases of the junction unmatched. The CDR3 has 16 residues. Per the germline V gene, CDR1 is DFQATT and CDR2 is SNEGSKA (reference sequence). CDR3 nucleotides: TGCAGTGCCCCGATCAGGGCTAGCGGGAGAGGCGGGGAGCTGTTTTTT. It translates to CSAPIRASGRGGELFF.

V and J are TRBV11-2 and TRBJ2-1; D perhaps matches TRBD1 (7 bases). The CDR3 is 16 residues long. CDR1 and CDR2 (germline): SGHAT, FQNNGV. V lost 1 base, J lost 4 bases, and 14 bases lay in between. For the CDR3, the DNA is TGTGCCAGCAGCTTAGTCGCCAGGGGGGTTTACAATGAGCAGTTCTTC. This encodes CASSLVARGVYNEQFF.

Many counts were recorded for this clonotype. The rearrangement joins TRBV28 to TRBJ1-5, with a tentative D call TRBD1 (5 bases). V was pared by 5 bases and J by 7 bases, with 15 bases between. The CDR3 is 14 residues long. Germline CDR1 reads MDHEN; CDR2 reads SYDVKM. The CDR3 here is CASSPWTQGQPQHF. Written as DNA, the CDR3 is TGTGCCAGCAGTCCTTGGACCCAGGGACAGCCCCAGCATTTT.

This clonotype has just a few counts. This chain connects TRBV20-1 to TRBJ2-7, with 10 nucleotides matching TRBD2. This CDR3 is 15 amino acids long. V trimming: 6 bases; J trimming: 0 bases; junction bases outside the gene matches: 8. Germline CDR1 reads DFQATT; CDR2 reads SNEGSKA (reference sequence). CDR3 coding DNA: TGCAGTGCCTTTGGAGCGGGAGGGACCTCCTACGAGCAGTACTTC. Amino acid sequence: CSAFGAGGTSYEQYF.

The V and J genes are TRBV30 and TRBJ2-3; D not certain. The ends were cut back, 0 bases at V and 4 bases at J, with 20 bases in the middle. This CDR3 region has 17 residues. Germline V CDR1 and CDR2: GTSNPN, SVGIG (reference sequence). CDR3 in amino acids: CAWSVSRTALGPDTQYF. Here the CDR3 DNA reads TGTGCCTGGAGTGTTTCCCGAACTGCCCTTGGCCCAGATACGCAGTATTTT.

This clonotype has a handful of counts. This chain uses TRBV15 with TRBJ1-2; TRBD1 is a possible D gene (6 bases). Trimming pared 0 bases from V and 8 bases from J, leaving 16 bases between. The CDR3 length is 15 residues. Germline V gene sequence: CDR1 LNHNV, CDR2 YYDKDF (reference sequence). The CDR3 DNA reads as TGTGCCACCAGCAGAGATCGGGCCCGGGGGCAAGGCTACACCTTC. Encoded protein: CATSRDRARGQGYTF. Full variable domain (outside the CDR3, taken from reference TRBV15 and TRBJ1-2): DAMVIQNPRYQVTQFGKPVTLSCSQTLNHNVMYWYQQKSSQAPKLLFHYYDKDFNNEADTPDNFQSRRPNTSFCFLDIRSPGLGDTAMYLCATSRDRARGQGYTFGSGTRLTVV.

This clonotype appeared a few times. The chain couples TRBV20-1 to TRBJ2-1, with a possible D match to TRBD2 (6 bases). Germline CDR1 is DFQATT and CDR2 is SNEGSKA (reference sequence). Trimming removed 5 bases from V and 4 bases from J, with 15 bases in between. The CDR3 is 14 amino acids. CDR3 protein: CSAPGLLKYNEQFF. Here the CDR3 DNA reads TGCAGTGCTCCGGGACTTTTGAAATACAATGAGCAGTTCTTC.

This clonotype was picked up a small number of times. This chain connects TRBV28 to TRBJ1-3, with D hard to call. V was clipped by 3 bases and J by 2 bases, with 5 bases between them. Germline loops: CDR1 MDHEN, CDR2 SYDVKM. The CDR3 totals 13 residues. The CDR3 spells CASSFQAGNTIYF. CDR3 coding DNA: TGTGCCAGCAGTTTCCAGGCTGGAAACACCATATATTTT.

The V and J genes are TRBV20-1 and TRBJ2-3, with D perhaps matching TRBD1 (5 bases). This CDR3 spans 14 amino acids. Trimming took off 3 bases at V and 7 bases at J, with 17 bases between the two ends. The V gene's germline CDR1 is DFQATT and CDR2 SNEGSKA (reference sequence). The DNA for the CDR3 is TGCAGTGCTAGTGGGAAGGGGCAGACATATACGCAGTATTTT. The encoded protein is CSASGKGQTYTQYF.